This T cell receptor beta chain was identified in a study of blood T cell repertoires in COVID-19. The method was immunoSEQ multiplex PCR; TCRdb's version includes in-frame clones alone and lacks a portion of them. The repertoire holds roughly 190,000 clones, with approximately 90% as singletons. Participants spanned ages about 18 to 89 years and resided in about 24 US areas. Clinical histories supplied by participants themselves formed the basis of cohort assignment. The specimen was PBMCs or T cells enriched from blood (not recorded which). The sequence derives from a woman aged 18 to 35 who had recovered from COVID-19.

The CDR3 reads CASSSLGQGDTEAFF. The CDR3 DNA sequence: TGTGCCAGCAGCTCCCTGGGACAGGGGGACACTGAAGCTTTCTTT. The V and J genes are TRBV7-3 and TRBJ1-1; 11 bases are a match to TRBD1. The CDR3 covers 15 residues. V lost 4 bases to trimming and J lost 3 bases; unmatched junction nucleotides: 4. Germline values: CDR1 SGHTA, CDR2 FQGTGA.